These 21 T cell receptor beta chains came from one sample sequenced in a study of Graves' ophthalmopathy and Graves' hyperthyroidism. The TCR beta CDR3 regions underwent amplification from RNA transcripts. A first-round RT-PCR used HTBI primers, followed by a second-round multiplex PCR. TCRdb itself ran the multiplex PCR reads through MiXCR, one entry per CDR3 protein. The sample has 300,000 to 500,000 distinct CDR3 sequences, about 16% seen once. Sequenced sample: peripheral blood. The receptors come from a woman in her late teens or twenties with stable Graves' hyperthyroidism.

This clonotype turned up a few times. Here the CDR3 reads CASSQAGGEQYF. The DNA for the CDR3 is TGTGCCAGCAGCCAAGCTGGGGGCGAGCAGTACTTC. The rearrangement uses TRBV3-1 and TRBJ2-7; D is possibly TRBD1 or TRBD2 (5 bases each). This CDR3 contains 12 residues. Trimming pared 1 base from V and 6 bases from J, leaving 7 bases between. Germline loops: CDR1 LGHDT, CDR2 YNNKEL (reference sequence).

This clonotype was seen more than once but under ten times. Possible read error: a much larger clone is one base away. J is TRBJ2-7 and V is TRBV24-1, with unresolved D. This CDR3 has 12 amino acids. CDR1 is KGHDR, CDR2 SFDVKD, per germline. Trimming took 6 bases from V and 5 from J, leaving 10 bases between them. CDR3: CATSLSGHEQYF. CDR3 nucleotides: TGTGCCACCAGTCTATCTGGACACGAGCAGTACTTC.

This clonotype showed up many times. The chain links TRBV15 to TRBJ1-1; 8 positions agree with TRBD1. With 2 bases clipped from V and 1 base from J, the junction kept 6 bases outside the gene matches. This CDR3 comprises 16 residues. Germline V CDR1 and CDR2: LNHNV, YYDKDF (reference sequence). The CDR3, as DNA: TGTGCCACCAGCAGACTTGGAGGGACAGGGAACACTGAAGCTTTCTTT. Its translation: CATSRLGGTGNTEAFF. Using reference TRBV15 and TRBJ1-1 for the parts outside the CDR3, the full variable domain is DAMVIQNPRYQVTQFGKPVTLSCSQTLNHNVMYWYQQKSSQAPKLLFHYYDKDFNNEADTPDNFQSRRPNTSFCFLDIRSPGLGDTAMYLCATSRLGGTGNTEAFFGQGTRLTVV.

This clonotype has just one count. The conserved phenylalanine or tryptophan normally closing the CDR3 is absent here, so this likely arose from a read error. It is unclear where the CDR3 begins or ends on the DNA, so no DNA is shown, and the CDR3 is as TCRdb lists it. The chain links TRBV18 to TRBJ1-1. The CDR3 is made up of 14 amino acids, end residues included. Per germline, CDR1 KGHSH and CDR2 LQKENI. CDR3 region: CASSPPQVDGEACL.

This clonotype was found many times. V usage is TRBV5-1 and J usage is TRBJ1-2; the match to TRBD1 covers 8 bases. Germline CDR1 and CDR2: SGHRS and YFSETQ. The CDR3 totals 13 residues. V gave up 5 bases and J gave up 7 bases; unmatched junction bases: 7. CDR3 amino acids: CASSTGGDTGYTF. The CDR3, as DNA: TGCGCCAGCAGTACAGGGGGTGACACTGGCTACACCTTC.

The sample holds many counts of this clonotype. The rearrangement links TRBV10-3 to TRBJ1-1, with D perhaps matching TRBD1 (5 bases). The CDR3 sequence is 13 residues long. Germline CDR1 and CDR2: ENHRY and SYGVKD. V was clipped by 4 bases and J by 5 bases, with 11 bases between them. Here the CDR3 reads CAISGTGGTEAFF. Here the CDR3 DNA reads TGTGCCATCAGTGGGACGGGGGGGACTGAAGCTTTCTTT.

Worth noting for this clonotype: One base away lies a much larger clone, so this may be a sequencing read error. The CDR3 does not close with the conserved phenylalanine or tryptophan, likely indicating a read error. The chain links TRBV7-9 to TRBJ2-6; D tentatively fits TRBD1 or TRBD2 (5 bases each). Germline V gene lookup returns CDR1 SEHNR and CDR2 FQNEAQ (reference sequence). V was cut by 7 bases and J by 4 bases, with 14 bases left in between. This CDR3 has 15 amino acids. The CDR3 DNA follows: TGTGCCAGCAATCGTCCCGGGACCGGGGCCAACGTCCTGACTGTC. It specifies CASNRPGTGANVLTV.

This clonotype has a handful of counts. V gene TRBV4-2 combines with J gene TRBJ1-2, with D unclear. V was shortened by 0 bases and J by 2 bases, with 10 bases between the two germline ends. This CDR3 has 15 amino acids. Germline lookup yields CDR1 LGHNA and CDR2 YNFKEQ. The DNA for the CDR3 is TGTGCCAGCAGCCAAGATGGCTGGGAGAACTATGGCTACACCTTC. Residues: CASSQDGWENYGYTF.

This clonotype was observed many times. V gene TRBV6-1 combines with J gene TRBJ1-1; the D is unclear. Germline CDR1 and CDR2: MNHNS and SASEGT. This CDR3 is built from 15 residues. The V end was cut by 2 bases, the J end by 0 bases, with 10 bases between. The CDR3: CASSEPATMNTEAFF. The CDR3 DNA reads as TGTGCCAGCAGTGAACCCGCAACAATGAACACTGAAGCTTTCTTT.

This clonotype was observed at least ten times. The J gene is TRBJ1-1, the V gene TRBV7-8; D not certain. V lost 5 bases and J 0 bases, leaving 7 bases between the germline ends. Germline V gene sequence: CDR1 SGHVS, CDR2 FQNEAQ. This CDR3 has 13 residues. CDR3 region: CASSPPLNTEAFF. The CDR3 region has the DNA TGTGCCAGCAGCCCCCCCCTGAACACTGAAGCTTTCTTT.

This chain joins TRBV6-2 or TRBV6-3 and TRBJ1-5, with no clear D. Deletions cut 8 bases from V and 0 bases from J, with 11 bases between. The CDR3 spans 14 residues. Per germline, CDR1 MNHEY and CDR2 SVGEGT. In DNA, the CDR3 is TGTGCCAGCTCGGAATTGGGTAGCAATCAGCCCCAGCATTTT. As protein: CASSELGSNQPQHF.

This chain joins TRBV5-1 and TRBJ2-7; TRBD2 aligns across 11 bases. V lost 4 bases, J lost 6 bases, and 12 bases stayed unmatched. This CDR3 has 16 residues. The germline V gene has CDR1 SGHRS and CDR2 YFSETQ. As DNA, the CDR3 is TGCGCCAGCAGCAGCGGTAGCGGGGGGGCTTTGAGCGAGCAGTACTTC. Protein: CASSSGSGGALSEQYF.

This clonotype was found many times. The chain recombines TRBV2 with TRBJ1-1, with TRBD1 matching over 9 bases. The germline CDR1 and CDR2 sequences are SNHLY and FYNNEI. Trimming cost V 5 bases and J 7 bases; bases outside gene matches: 8. This CDR3 contains 14 residues. The CDR3 nucleotides read TGTGCCAGCAGTCAAACAGGGGGCGCGATTGAAGCTTTCTTT. Encoded protein: CASSQTGGAIEAFF. Together with reference TRBV2 and TRBJ1-1, the CDR3 gives the full variable domain: EPEVTQTPSHQVTQMGQEVILRCVPISNHLYFYWYRQILGQKVEFLVSFYNNEISEKSEIFDDQFSVERPDGSNFTLKIRSTKLEDSAMYFCASSQTGGAIEAFFGQGTRLTVV.

The chain carries TRBV4-1 and TRBJ1-1, with D tentatively TRBD1 (6 bases). The CDR3 has 15 amino acids. Germline V lookup: CDR1 MGHRA, CDR2 YSYEKL. Trimming pared 7 bases from V and 4 bases from J, leaving 19 bases between. CDR3 DNA sequence: TGCGCCAGCACCCCCGGGGCAGGGGAAGGCACTGAAGCTTTCTTT. This sequence encodes CASTPGAGEGTEAFF.

This clonotype was recorded many times. V usage is TRBV6-1 and J usage is TRBJ1-3; no definite D call. Trimming stripped 2 bases from V and 4 bases from J, with 15 bases between. The CDR3 is made up of 16 amino acids. Per the germline V gene, CDR1 is MNHNS and CDR2 is SASEGT. CDR3 nucleotide sequence: TGTGCCAGCAGTGAAAATCTAGGGCTAAGAGGAAACACCATATATTTT. It is translated as CASSENLGLRGNTIYF.

This clonotype appeared many times. The chain employs TRBV6-5 and TRBJ1-6; possibly TRBD1 for D (6 bases). CDR3 length: 18 residues. CDR1 is MNHEY, CDR2 SVGAGI, per germline. V lost 0 bases and J lost 8, with 20 bases in between. CDR3 protein: CASSYSVPGQPVYSPLHF. The CDR3 bases are TGTGCCAGCAGTTACTCCGTGCCTGGACAGCCAGTTTATTCACCCCTCCACTTT.

This clonotype was seen ten or more times. The chain links TRBV11-3 to TRBJ2-7, with 7 bases identical to TRBD1. The CDR3 has 13 residues. V lost 3 bases to trimming and J lost 2 bases; unmatched junction nucleotides: 1. Germline CDR1 is SGHNT and CDR2 is YENEEA. The CDR3 protein is CASSFGQAYEQYF. The DNA of the CDR3 is TGTGCCAGCAGCTTTGGACAGGCCTACGAGCAGTACTTC.

In this sample, this clonotype turned up many times. CDR3 sequence (DNA): TGTGCCAGCAGCTTGGCGGGACATGGGAACACTGAAGCTTTCTTT. It translates to CASSLAGHGNTEAFF. This chain joins TRBV5-6 and TRBJ1-1, with D perhaps TRBD1 (6 bases). Trimming removed 0 bases from V and 1 base from J, with 10 bases in between. CDR1 and CDR2 from the germline V gene are SGHDT and YYEEEE. CDR3 size: 15 residues. Based on the CDR3 plus reference TRBV5-6 and TRBJ1-1, the full variable domain is DAGVTQSPTHLIKTRGQQVTLRCSPKSGHDTVSWYQQALGQGPQFIFQYYEEEERQRGNFPDRFSGHQFPNYSSELNVNALLLGDSALYLCASSLAGHGNTEAFFGQGTRLTVV.

This clonotype was picked up many times. The J gene is TRBJ2-5, the V gene TRBV6-4, with 8 bases that match TRBD2. The germline V gene has CDR1 MRHNA and CDR2 SNTAGT. The CDR3 loop spans 18 amino acids. The V segment lost 6 bases and the J segment 3 bases; nucleotides outside the gene matches: 18. The CDR3 region has the DNA TGTGCCAGCAGACCCGGGACTAGAAGTCTCCTGGGAAAAGAGACCCAGTACTTC. Translating gives CASRPGTRSLLGKETQYF.

Many counts were recorded for this clonotype. This chain connects TRBV20-1 to TRBJ1-6, with unresolved D. This CDR3 is built from 13 residues. Germline V gives CDR1 DFQATT, CDR2 SNEGSKA (reference sequence). V was shortened by 1 base and J by 7 bases, with 8 bases between the two germline ends. For the CDR3, the DNA is TGCAGTGCTAGAGGTACAGACAATTCACCCCTCCACTTT. Protein product: CSARGTDNSPLHF.

This clonotype occurred many times. The chain links TRBV19 to TRBJ1-6, with D possibly being TRBD1 (5 bases). Germline V gives CDR1 LNHDA, CDR2 SQIVND (reference sequence). With 6 bases removed from V and 10 bases from J, the gap between germline ends came to 16 bases. This CDR3 has 14 residues. CDR3 DNA: TGTGCCAGTAGCGCTGGGGGACGGGGGTCACCCCTCCACTTT. Amino acids: CASSAGGRGSPLHF.